Listed here are 29 T cell receptor beta chains from one sample, sequenced in a study of T cell responses to AZD1222 COVID-19 vaccine. The data were produced by immunoSEQ multiplex PCR, yet TCRdb's version contains in-frame clones alone and is incomplete. The sample has tens of thousands of clones; around 80% are singletons. The specimen comprised peripheral blood, sampled on day 0 of AZD1222 vaccination. The receptors come from an adult in good health.

The chain couples TRBV28 to TRBJ2-1; D call uncertain. CDR1 is MDHEN and CDR2 is SYDVKM in the germline V gene. V lost 4 bases and J lost 9, with 10 bases in between. The CDR3 extends over 12 amino acids. This chain's CDR3 is CASSYYNLEQFF. DNA of the CDR3: TGTGCCAGCAGTTATTACAACCTTGAGCAGTTCTTC.

The CDR3 loop reads CASSLTGRVTNTQYF. DNA for the CDR3: TGTGCCAGCAGTTTAACGGGAAGAGTGACTAATACGCAGTATTTT. The gene calls are TRBV27 and TRBJ2-3, with D tentatively TRBD2 (5 bases). Trimming took off 2 bases at V and 7 bases at J, with 16 bases between the two ends. The CDR3 extends over 15 amino acids. Germline V gene sequence: CDR1 MNHEY, CDR2 SMNVEV (reference sequence).

The chain links TRBV5-1 to TRBJ1-2; a possible D gene is TRBD1 (6 bases). CDR3 length equals 19 residues. Germline CDR1 is SGHRS and CDR2 is YFSETQ. With 1 base removed from V and 0 bases from J, the gap between germline ends came to 22 bases. CDR3 amino acids: CASSLSRGGAPSTNYGYTF. CDR3 in DNA: TGCGCCAGCAGCTTGTCCCGCGGGGGGGCCCCATCTACTAACTATGGCTACACCTTC.

V gene TRBV25-1 combines with J gene TRBJ1-2, with 9 nucleotides matching TRBD1. V trimming: 2 bases; J trimming: 2 bases; junction bases outside the gene matches: 0. The CDR3 runs to 14 residues. Germline V CDR1 and CDR2: MGHDK, SYGVNS. CDR3 nucleotide sequence: TGTGCCAGCAGTGAAGGGACAGGGAACTATGGCTACACCTTC. Its translation is CASSEGTGNYGYTF.

The CDR3 DNA follows: TGTGCCAGCAGCTTAGTTTTCTCCTACGAGCAGTACTTC. Translation: CASSLVFSYEQYF. This chain links TRBV11-2 with TRBJ2-7, with D unclear. The CDR3 runs 13 residues. V lost 1 base to trimming and J lost 0 bases, with 4 bases between them. In germline, CDR1 is SGHAT, CDR2 FQNNGV.

The chain recombines TRBV4-3 with TRBJ2-2; D unresolved. This CDR3 spans 16 amino acids. Deletions cut 0 bases from V and 3 bases from J, with 11 bases between. Germline V gene data show CDR1 as LGHNA and CDR2 as YSLEER. The CDR3 loop reads CASSQDGVVDTGELFF. DNA for the CDR3: TGCGCCAGCAGCCAAGACGGTGTGGTGGACACCGGGGAGCTGTTTTTT.

J is TRBJ2-7 and V is TRBV7-2, with 9 nucleotides matching TRBD1. V lost 4 bases and J lost 6; bases outside the gene matches: 7. Germline V lookup: CDR1 SGHTA, CDR2 FQGNSA. CDR3 length equals 14 residues. CDR3 sequence (DNA): TGTGCCAGCAGCTCCGGACAGGGGTTCGCCGAGCAGTACTTC. Protein product: CASSSGQGFAEQYF.

CDR3 protein: CASSLELEGLYEQYF. CDR3 sequence (DNA): TGCGCCAGCAGCTTGGAACTAGAGGGCCTCTACGAGCAGTACTTC. The chain couples TRBV5-1 to TRBJ2-7; tentatively, D is TRBD2 (5 bases). V was pared by 0 bases and J by 3 bases, with 13 bases between. The germline gives CDR1 SGHRS, CDR2 YFSETQ. The CDR3 runs to 15 residues.

This clone was observed at least ten times. V is TRBV7-3 and J is TRBJ1-1; D is uncertain. V was cut by 6 bases and J by 2 bases, with 10 bases left in between. Germline V CDR1 and CDR2: SGHTA, FQGTGA. The CDR3 consists of 13 residues. CDR3 bases: TGTGCCAGCAGTCGTGAGCTAAACACTGAAGCTTTCTTT. Translating gives CASSRELNTEAFF.

The rearrangement joins TRBV19 to TRBJ2-5; maybe TRBD2 (7 bases). V was cut by 5 bases and J by 5 bases, with 12 bases left in between. This CDR3 is 13 amino acids long. Germline CDR1 LNHDA, CDR2 SQIVND (reference sequence). CDR3 in amino acids: CASSRGGGETQYF. The CDR3 DNA reads TGTGCCAGTAGTCGGGGCGGGGGCGAGACCCAGTACTTC.

The gene calls are TRBV30 and TRBJ2-1; 12 nucleotides match TRBD2. CDR1 GTSNPN and CDR2 SVGIG come from the germline V gene (reference sequence). CDR3 length: 13 amino acids. With 1 base clipped from V and 9 bases from J, the junction kept 1 base outside the gene matches. The CDR3 loop reads CAWSGLAGVEQFF. Written as DNA, the CDR3 is TGTGCCTGGAGTGGACTAGCGGGAGTTGAGCAGTTCTTC.

V usage is TRBV14 and J usage is TRBJ2-7; TRBD1 aligns across 8 bases. Germline V gene lookup returns CDR1 SGHDN and CDR2 FVKESK. This CDR3 spans 13 amino acids. The J segment lost 5 bases and the V segment lost 1 base, leaving 1 base of the junction unmatched. The CDR3 spells CASSQGQGNEQYF. For the CDR3, the DNA is TGTGCCAGCAGCCAAGGACAGGGGAACGAGCAGTACTTC.

This chain connects TRBV2 to TRBJ1-1; 8 bases are shared with TRBD1. The CDR3 is made up of 14 amino acids. The germline CDR1 and CDR2 sequences are SNHLY and FYNNEI. Trimming cost V 2 bases and J 5 bases; bases outside gene matches: 4. CDR3 bases: TGTGCCAGCAGTGAACAGGGGGCTGGGACTGAAGCTTTCTTT. Its translation is CASSEQGAGTEAFF.

The chain employs TRBV27 and TRBJ2-1; 10 nucleotides agree with TRBD2. V lost 5 bases to trimming and J lost 5 bases; unmatched junction nucleotides: 3. From germline, CDR1 is MNHEY and CDR2 SMNVEV (reference sequence). The CDR3 contains 14 residues. The CDR3 here is CASSPAGGNNEQFF. The CDR3 DNA follows: TGTGCCAGCAGTCCAGCGGGAGGGAACAATGAGCAGTTCTTC.

This clone was picked up a small number of times. V is TRBV7-9 and J is TRBJ2-1; tentatively, D is TRBD1 (6 bases). The length of the CDR3 is 15 residues. Germline assignment: CDR1 SEHNR and CDR2 FQNEAQ (reference sequence). V was clipped by 1 base and J by 7 bases, with 14 bases between them. In DNA, the CDR3 is TGTGCCAGCAGCTTAGAACAGGGAAGGAAGAATGAGCAGTTCTTC. Translation gives CASSLEQGRKNEQFF.

The chain links TRBV19 to TRBJ1-5; TRBD1 might be the D (5 bases). Germline V gene data show CDR1 as LNHDA and CDR2 as SQIVND (reference sequence). V lost 3 bases, J lost 7 bases, and 13 bases lay in between. The CDR3 has 14 amino acids. The CDR3 DNA reads as TGTGCCAGTAGTATTTTGGGGCCATCCCAGCCCCAGCATTTT. This translates into CASSILGPSQPQHF. Supplemented by reference TRBV19 and TRBJ1-5, the full variable domain reads DGGITQSPKYLFRKEGQNVTLSCEQNLNHDAMYWYRQDPGQGLRLIYYSQIVNDFQKGDIAEGYSVSREKKESFPLTVTSAQKNPTAFYLCASSILGPSQPQHFGDGTRLSIL.

V usage is TRBV28 and J usage is TRBJ2-1; TRBD2 matches at 9 bases. V lost 5 bases and J lost 13; bases outside the gene matches: 15. The germline V gene encodes CDR1 MDHEN and CDR2 SYDVKM. This CDR3 is built from 15 residues. This CDR3 is CASSRPRASGALQFF. The CDR3 DNA reads as TGTGCCAGCAGTCGCCCCCGGGCTAGCGGGGCGTTACAGTTCTTC.

This chain joins TRBV19 and TRBJ1-5, with 9 bases that match TRBD1. The CDR3 is 17 residues long. After removal of 6 bases from V and 0 bases from J, the junction contained 9 bases not matched to a gene. CDR1 and CDR2 (germline): LNHDA, SQIVND (reference sequence). CDR3 residues: CASSQTGGGYSNQPQHF. The CDR3 DNA reads as TGTGCCAGTAGCCAAACAGGGGGCGGGTATAGCAATCAGCCCCAGCATTTT.

By share of the sample, this clone is large. The rearrangement links TRBV9 to TRBJ2-1; tentative D call: TRBD2 (5 bases). Deletions cut 6 bases from V and 7 bases from J, with 14 bases between. CDR3 size: 13 residues. The V gene's germline CDR1 is SGDLS and CDR2 YYNGEE. The CDR3 region is CASTSEGVNEQFF. CDR3 bases: TGTGCCAGCACCTCAGAGGGAGTTAATGAGCAGTTCTTC. The whole variable domain, filled in from reference TRBV9 and TRBJ2-1, reads DSGVTQTPKHLITATGQRVTLRCSPRSGDLSVYWYQQSLDQGLQFLIQYYNGEERAKGNILERFSAQQFPDLHSELNLSSLELGDSALYFCASTSEGVNEQFFGPGTRLTVL.

The V gene is TRBV7-3, the J gene TRBJ2-7; D possibly corresponds to TRBD2 (6 bases). Trimming removed 4 bases at V and 4 bases at J, with 14 bases between. This CDR3 comprises 14 residues. CDR1 is SGHTA and CDR2 is FQGTGA in the germline V gene. The CDR3 region is CASSSGLRPYEQYF. CDR3 nucleotides: TGTGCCAGCAGCTCGGGACTCCGTCCTTACGAGCAGTACTTC. Full variable domain (outside the CDR3, taken from reference TRBV7-3 and TRBJ2-7): GAGVSQTPSNKVTEKGKYVELRCDPISGHTALYWYRQSLGQGPEFLIYFQGTGAADDSGLPNDRFFAVRPEGSVSTLKIQRTERGDSAVYLCASSSGLRPYEQYFGPGTRLTVT.

This clone was seen only a few times. V gene TRBV6-6 combines with J gene TRBJ1-3, with D possibly matching TRBD1 (6 bases). CDR1 and CDR2 (germline): MNHNY, SVGAGI (reference sequence). This CDR3 contains 17 residues. V lost 5 bases and J lost 2, with 19 bases in between. The CDR3 DNA follows: TGTGCCAGCAGTCGCTCCGGGACACTGACCGCTGGAAACACCATATATTTT. Its translation is CASSRSGTLTAGNTIYF.

The rearrangement links TRBV29-1 to TRBJ2-5; the D gene is possibly TRBD2 (7 bases). CDR1 and CDR2 from the germline V gene are SQVTM and ANQGSEA. Trimming removed 6 bases from V and 2 bases from J, with 10 bases in between. The CDR3 is 12 residues long. CDR3 nucleotides: TGCAGCGTAGGGGGGGGACAAGAGACCCAGTACTTC. Residues: CSVGGGQETQYF.

In DNA form, the CDR3 reads TGTGCCAGCAACCCGTTACAGGCTGGGGCCAACGTCCTGACTTTC. Translation gives CASNPLQAGANVLTF. The chain employs TRBV28 and TRBJ2-6, with D possibly being TRBD1 (5 bases). Germline values: CDR1 MDHEN, CDR2 SYDVKM. The CDR3 extends over 15 amino acids. Deletions cut 7 bases from V and 2 bases from J, with 12 bases between.

The V call is TRBV5-4, the J call TRBJ2-3, with 9 bases that match TRBD2. Trimming took 10 bases from V and 3 from J; bases not matched to a gene: 15. The CDR3 spans 16 residues. Germline CDR1 reads SGHNT; CDR2 reads YYREEE (reference sequence). The CDR3 loop reads CADSTRGGAGTDTQYF. Here the CDR3 DNA reads TGTGCCGACTCGACGCGCGGGGGGGCAGGGACAGATACGCAGTATTTT.

This chain joins TRBV7-9 and TRBJ2-1; 9 bases match TRBD2. V dropped 2 bases and J dropped 8; count of bases not matched to a gene: 7. The CDR3 contains 15 residues. The germline V gene encodes CDR1 SEHNR and CDR2 FQNEAQ (reference sequence). The CDR3 coding sequence is TGTGCCAGCAGCTTACGGGCTAGCGGGAAGGATGAGCAGTTCTTC. Protein product: CASSLRASGKDEQFF.

This rearrangement joins TRBV11-3 to TRBJ1-5; D unclear. Trimming took 7 bases from V and 4 from J, leaving 11 bases between them. This CDR3 has 13 residues. CDR1 is SGHNT and CDR2 is YENEEA in the germline V gene. In nucleotides, the CDR3 is TGTGCCAGCACGGGAGGATGGAATCAGCCCCAGCATTTT. This codes for CASTGGWNQPQHF.

The genes are TRBV13 and TRBJ2-1, with 14 bases that match TRBD2. The trim removed 5 bases at V and 6 bases at J, leaving 6 bases unmatched. The CDR3 contains 16 residues. CDR1 PRHDT and CDR2 FYEKMQ come from the germline V gene (reference sequence). CDR3 nucleotides: TGTGCCAGCAGCGTCGGACTAGCGGGAGGCTTCAATGAGCAGTTCTTC. Translation: CASSVGLAGGFNEQFF.

This rearrangement joins TRBV18 to TRBJ2-7; 7 nucleotides match TRBD1. Germline CDR1 KGHSH, CDR2 LQKENI. The CDR3 is made up of 16 amino acids. Trimming took 2 bases from V and 6 from J; bases not matched to a gene: 13. The CDR3 reads CASSPAGRQGPGEQYF. Here the CDR3 DNA reads TGTGCCAGCTCACCAGCGGGCCGACAGGGCCCAGGCGAGCAGTACTTC. Full variable domain (outside the CDR3, taken from reference TRBV18 and TRBJ2-7): NAGVMQNPRHLVRRRGQEARLRCSPMKGHSHVYWYRQLPEEGLKFMVYLQKENIIDESGMPKERFSAEFPKEGPSILRIQQVVRGDSAAYFCASSPAGRQGPGEQYFGPGTRLTVT.

The rearrangement joins TRBV7-8 to TRBJ1-3, with no clear D. With 3 bases removed from V and 0 bases from J, the gap between germline ends came to 9 bases. Looked up from germline, CDR1 is SGHVS and CDR2 is FQNEAQ. There are 15 residues in the CDR3. This CDR3 reads CASSLTWSSGNTIYF. CDR3 sequence (DNA): TGTGCCAGCAGCTTGACATGGAGCTCTGGAAACACCATATATTTT.